Listed here are 17 T cell receptor beta chains from one sample, sequenced in a study of control samples from healthy donors and cancer patients. Generated by immunoSEQ multiplex PCR, the TCRdb table keeps only in-frame clones and is missing some. The data show 230,000 or so clones, around 94% seen once. Specimen: blood. The receptors come from a man in his forties or fifties in good health.

The rearrangement links TRBV6-2 or TRBV6-3 to TRBJ1-1; D is ambiguous. V lost 6 bases to trimming and J lost 3 bases, with 20 bases between them. Per the germline V gene, CDR1 is MNHEY and CDR2 is SVGEGT. The CDR3 covers 16 residues. For the CDR3, the DNA is TGTGCCAGCAGCCTACTACCGATTAAACGAGACACTGAAGCTTTCTTT. Translated, it gives CASSLLPIKRDTEAFF.

The gene calls are TRBV5-4 and TRBJ1-2; 7 positions match TRBD1. The germline V gene has CDR1 SGHNT and CDR2 YYREEE (reference sequence). CDR3 length: 14 residues. Trimming at V came to 7 bases and at J to 6 bases, leaving 12 bases not matched to a gene. DNA of the CDR3: TGTGCCAGCCTGACTACAGGGGTTGACGATGGCTACACCTTC. Translating gives CASLTTGVDDGYTF. The full variable domain, completed using reference TRBV5-4 and TRBJ1-2, is ETGVTQSPTHLIKTRGQQVTLRCSSQSGHNTVSWYQQALGQGPQFIFQYYREEENGRGNFPPRFSGLQFPNYSSELNVNALELDDSALYLCASLTTGVDDGYTFGSGTRLTVV.

This rearrangement joins TRBV7-9 to TRBJ2-7; D may be TRBD1 or TRBD2 (5 bases each). Trimming pared 6 bases from V and 5 bases from J, leaving 20 bases between. The CDR3 extends over 15 amino acids. The germline CDR1 and CDR2 sequences are SEHNR and FQNEAQ (reference sequence). In DNA, the CDR3 is TGTGCCAGCAGTCCCTCCGGGACGGCCACTAACGAGCAGTACTTC. It is translated as CASSPSGTATNEQYF.

The chain combines TRBV11-1 with TRBJ2-2; D call uncertain. CDR1 and CDR2 (germline): SGHAT, FQDESV (reference sequence). V shed 2 bases and J shed 7 bases, with 11 bases lying between them. The CDR3 contains 14 residues. CDR3 amino acids: CASSLITAGGELFF. The CDR3 DNA reads TGTGCCAGCAGCTTAATTACCGCCGGCGGGGAGCTGTTTTTT.

The V call is TRBV18, the J call TRBJ2-3; possibly TRBD1 or TRBD2 for D (5 bases each). The germline CDR1 and CDR2 sequences are KGHSH and LQKENI. Trimming took off 3 bases at V and 9 bases at J, with 16 bases between the two ends. CDR3 length equals 14 residues. As DNA, the CDR3 is TGTGCCAGCTCACCGGGACCCAGCCAAGGGACGCAGTATTTT. The encoded protein is CASSPGPSQGTQYF.

The rearrangement links TRBV5-1 to TRBJ1-6; D may be TRBD1 (6 bases). The CDR3 has 14 amino acids. Trimming removed 4 bases from V and 8 bases from J, with 13 bases in between. From germline, CDR1 is SGHRS and CDR2 YFSETQ. For the CDR3, the DNA is TGCGCCAGCAGCCCGGGGGCCACTCATTCACCCCTCCACTTT. It translates to CASSPGATHSPLHF.

The J gene is TRBJ2-3, the V gene TRBV27, with D unclear. Trimming shortened V by 5 bases and J by 0 bases, and 15 bases separated the two germline ends. Looked up from germline, CDR1 is MNHEY and CDR2 is SMNVEV (reference sequence). The CDR3 extends over 16 amino acids. CDR3 DNA sequence: TGTGCCAGCAGTACCCAGACACAAGTTAGCACAGATACGCAGTATTTT. Translating it yields CASSTQTQVSTDTQYF.

The rearrangement uses TRBV5-1 and TRBJ2-7; D is unclear. This CDR3 has 15 residues. CDR1 and CDR2 (germline): SGHRS, YFSETQ. V was trimmed by 5 bases and J by 0 bases, leaving 15 bases between them. As DNA, the CDR3 is TGCGCCAGCAGGTCAGGCGATCCCATCTCCTACGAGCAGTACTTC. Amino acid sequence: CASRSGDPISYEQYF.

The V gene is TRBV2, the J gene TRBJ2-2, with a weak D call TRBD2 (7 bases). Germline V CDR1 and CDR2: SNHLY, FYNNEI. V lost 7 bases to trimming and J lost 1 base, with 13 bases between them. The CDR3 loop spans 15 amino acids. The CDR3 bases are TGTGCCAGCAAGGGGGGGAAGCAGAACACCGGGGAGCTGTTTTTT. Protein product: CASKGGKQNTGELFF.

This chain links TRBV29-1 with TRBJ1-6; TRBD1 aligns across 9 bases. The trim removed 5 bases at V and 8 bases at J, leaving 16 bases unmatched. Germline CDR1 is SQVTM and CDR2 is ANQGSEA. The CDR3 totals 17 residues. The CDR3 region is CSVQFGTGTSIDSPLHF. The CDR3 coding sequence is TGCAGCGTTCAGTTTGGGACAGGGACCTCCATTGATTCACCCCTCCACTTT.

V and J are TRBV9 and TRBJ2-3, with a tentative D call TRBD2 (6 bases). This CDR3 has 13 amino acids. V lost 6 bases and J 9 bases, leaving 17 bases between the germline ends. Germline CDR1 is SGDLS and CDR2 is YYNGEE. CDR3 in amino acids: CASNLEEGVTQYF. Here the CDR3 DNA reads TGTGCCAGCAACCTAGAGGAGGGAGTCACGCAGTATTTT.

The CDR3 bases are TGTGCCAGCGACAGGGTTGAGGAAAAACTGTTTTTT. This gives the protein CASDRVEEKLFF. The chain couples TRBV19 to TRBJ1-4; 7 bases line up with TRBD1. This CDR3 has 12 residues. Germline CDR1 reads LNHDA; CDR2 reads SQIVND (reference sequence). Trimming cost V 9 bases and J 8 bases; bases outside gene matches: 6. Complete variable domain (other parts from reference TRBV19 and TRBJ1-4): DGGITQSPKYLFRKEGQNVTLSCEQNLNHDAMYWYRQDPGQGLRLIYYSQIVNDFQKGDIAEGYSVSREKKESFPLTVTSAQKNPTAFYLCASDRVEEKLFFGSGTQLSVL.

This chain connects TRBV10-1 to TRBJ1-1; D is undetermined. The CDR3 spans 15 residues. V lost 3 bases and J lost 6, with 17 bases in between. Per germline, CDR1 WNHNN and CDR2 SYGVQD (reference sequence). CDR3 bases: TGCGCCAGCAGTGAAGATCCGGGCCAGGTAGCTGAAGCTTTCTTT. This translates into CASSEDPGQVAEAFF.

The chain joins TRBV5-1 to TRBJ2-5, with D possibly being TRBD2 (5 bases). V was cut by 3 bases and J by 5 bases, with 11 bases left in between. Per the germline V gene, CDR1 is SGHRS and CDR2 is YFSETQ. The CDR3 sequence is 13 residues long. CDR3 protein: CASSWTRGETQYF. The CDR3 nucleotides are TGCGCCAGCAGCTGGACCCGAGGGGAGACCCAGTACTTC. Variable domain in full (rest from reference TRBV5-1 and TRBJ2-5): KAGVTQTPRYLIKTRGQQVTLSCSPISGHRSVSWYQQTPGQGLQFLFEYFSETQRNKGNFPGRFSGRQFSNSRSEMNVSTLELGDSALYLCASSWTRGETQYFGPGTRLLVL.

The chain joins TRBV4-3 to TRBJ2-1; D possibly corresponds to TRBD2 (5 bases). Germline V gene lookup returns CDR1 LGHNA and CDR2 YSLEER. Trimming took off 1 base at V and 7 bases at J, with 11 bases between the two ends. This CDR3 has 14 residues. The CDR3 nucleotides read TGCGCCAGCAGCCAAGGGGCGGGCAGTAATGAGCAGTTCTTC. Protein product: CASSQGAGSNEQFF.

The J gene is TRBJ2-1, the V gene TRBV11-3; TRBD2 aligns across 16 bases. Unmatched junction bases numbered 8, after V lost 4 bases and J lost 8 bases. The CDR3 consists of 17 residues. CDR1 is SGHNT and CDR2 is YENEEA in the germline V gene. CDR3 DNA: TGTGCCAGCAGCTCGGGACTAGCGGGGGGGGCTCCGGATGAGCAGTTCTTC. Protein: CASSSGLAGGAPDEQFF.

The chain is built from TRBV7-3 and TRBJ1-5, with 7 nucleotides matching TRBD1. The CDR3 totals 13 residues. Germline values: CDR1 SGHTA, CDR2 FQGTGA. Trimming cost V 4 bases and J 7 bases; bases outside gene matches: 4. CDR3 nucleotides: TGTGCCAGCAGCTCAGGGGGAGGGCAGCCCCAGCATTTT. As protein: CASSSGGGQPQHF.